The 3 T cell receptor beta chains listed next were all sequenced from one sample in a study of shared clonotypes between healthy human individuals. This table comes from immunoSEQ multiplex PCR, and its TCRdb copy is limited to in-frame clones, with some not included. Found here are some 2.1 million clones, roughly 94% of them singletons; the top ten hold 0.1% to 0.15%. Sequencing was performed on naive CD4+ T cells sorted from blood. Specified subset: CD45RA+ positively selected. The receptor set was obtained from a man between 18 and 29 years old in good health.

CDR3 in DNA: TGTGCCAGCAGCAGACAGCCAGGTTATGGCTACACCTTC. Its protein is CASSRQPGYGYTF. The chain employs TRBV6-5 and TRBJ1-2; a possible D gene is TRBD1 (5 bases). With 6 bases removed from V and 5 bases from J, the gap between germline ends came to 13 bases. Germline CDR1 and CDR2: MNHEY and SVGAGI. The CDR3 is made up of 13 amino acids.

In regard to this clone: The same CDR3 can be traced to other DNA sequences in this sample. This chain joins TRBV19 and TRBJ2-5; no firm D call. The length of the CDR3 is 12 residues. Germline CDR1 LNHDA, CDR2 SQIVND (reference sequence). V lost 2 bases and J 4 bases, leaving 5 bases between the germline ends. The CDR3 region has the DNA TGTGCCAGTAGTATATTAGGAGAGACCCAGTACTTC. It yields the protein CASSILGETQYF. Combining the CDR3 with reference TRBV19 and TRBJ2-5 gives the whole variable domain DGGITQSPKYLFRKEGQNVTLSCEQNLNHDAMYWYRQDPGQGLRLIYYSQIVNDFQKGDIAEGYSVSREKKESFPLTVTSAQKNPTAFYLCASSILGETQYFGPGTRLLVL.

The sample holds one count of this clone. The chain has TRBV18 and TRBJ2-5; 8 bases align to TRBD1. CDR3 length: 14 residues. V was pared by 2 bases and J by 7 bases, with 6 bases of the junction left unmatched. Germline lookup yields CDR1 KGHSH and CDR2 LQKENI. Here the CDR3 reads CASSPNGQGVTQYF. Here the CDR3 DNA reads TGTGCCAGCTCACCAAACGGACAGGGCGTGACCCAGTACTTC. The full variable domain, with the rest looked up from reference TRBV18 and TRBJ2-5, is NAGVMQNPRHLVRRRGQEARLRCSPMKGHSHVYWYRQLPEEGLKFMVYLQKENIIDESGMPKERFSAEFPKEGPSILRIQQVVRGDSAAYFCASSPNGQGVTQYFGPGTRLLVL.